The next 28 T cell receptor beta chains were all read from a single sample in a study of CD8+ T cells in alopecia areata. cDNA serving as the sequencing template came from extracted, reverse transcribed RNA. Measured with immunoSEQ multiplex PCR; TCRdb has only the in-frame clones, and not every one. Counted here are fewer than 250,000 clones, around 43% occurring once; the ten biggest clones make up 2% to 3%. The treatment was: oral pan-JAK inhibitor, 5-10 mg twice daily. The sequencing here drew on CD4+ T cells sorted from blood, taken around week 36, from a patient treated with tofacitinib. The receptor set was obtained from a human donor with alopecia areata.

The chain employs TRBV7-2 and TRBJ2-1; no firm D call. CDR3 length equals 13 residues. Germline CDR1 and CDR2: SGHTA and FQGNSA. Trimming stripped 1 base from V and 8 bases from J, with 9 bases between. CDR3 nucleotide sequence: TGTGCCAGCAGCTTAGGGAACAAACATGAGCAGTTCTTC. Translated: CASSLGNKHEQFF.

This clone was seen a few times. The CDR3 nucleotides are TGTGCCAGTTTTACTAGCGGGAGAGGGAACACCGGGGAGCTGTTTTTT. Its protein is CASFTSGRGNTGELFF. V is TRBV19 and J is TRBJ2-2, with TRBD2 identical over 11 bases. In germline, CDR1 is LNHDA, CDR2 SQIVND (reference sequence). The ends lost 8 bases at V and 1 base at J; junction bases unmatched: 6. The CDR3 is 16 residues long.

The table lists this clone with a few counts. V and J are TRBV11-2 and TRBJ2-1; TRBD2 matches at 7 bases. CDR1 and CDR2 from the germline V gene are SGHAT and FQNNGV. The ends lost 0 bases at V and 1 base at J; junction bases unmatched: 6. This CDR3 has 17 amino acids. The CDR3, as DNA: TGTGCCAGCAGCTTAGAGGGAGGGTCAGGGTCCTACAATGAGCAGTTCTTC. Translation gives CASSLEGGSGSYNEQFF.

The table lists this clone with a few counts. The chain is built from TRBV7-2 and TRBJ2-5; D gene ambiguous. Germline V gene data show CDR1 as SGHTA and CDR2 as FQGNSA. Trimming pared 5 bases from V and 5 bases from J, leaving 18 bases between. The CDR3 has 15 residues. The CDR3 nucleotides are TGTGCCAGCAGCCCAAGAGCGTTTAGCCGGGAGACCCAGTACTTC. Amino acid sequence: CASSPRAFSRETQYF.

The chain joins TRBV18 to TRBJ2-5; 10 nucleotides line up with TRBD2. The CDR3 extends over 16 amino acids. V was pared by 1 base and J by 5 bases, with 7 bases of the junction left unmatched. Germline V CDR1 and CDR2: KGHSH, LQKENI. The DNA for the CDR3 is TGTGCCAGCTCACCACTAGCGGGAGGAGCCCGGGAGACCCAGTACTTC. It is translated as CASSPLAGGARETQYF.

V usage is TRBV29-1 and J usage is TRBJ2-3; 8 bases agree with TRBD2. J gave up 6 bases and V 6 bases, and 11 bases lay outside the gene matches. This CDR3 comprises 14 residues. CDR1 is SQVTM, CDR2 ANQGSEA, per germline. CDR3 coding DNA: TGCAGCGTCGTCGGGAGGGCCGTAGCGGATACGCAGTATTTT. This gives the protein CSVVGRAVADTQYF.

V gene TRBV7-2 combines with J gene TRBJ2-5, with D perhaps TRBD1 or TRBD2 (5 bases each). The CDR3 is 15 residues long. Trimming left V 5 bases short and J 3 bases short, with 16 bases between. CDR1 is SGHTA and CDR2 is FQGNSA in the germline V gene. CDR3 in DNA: TGTGCCAGCAGCATGGGACCGACCCTTGAAGAGACCCAGTACTTC. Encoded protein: CASSMGPTLEETQYF.

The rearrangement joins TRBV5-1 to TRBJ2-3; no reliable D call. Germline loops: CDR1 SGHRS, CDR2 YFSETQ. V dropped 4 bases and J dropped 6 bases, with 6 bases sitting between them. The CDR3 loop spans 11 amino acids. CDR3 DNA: TGCGCCAGCAGCCGCTTGGATACGCAGTATTTT. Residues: CASSRLDTQYF.

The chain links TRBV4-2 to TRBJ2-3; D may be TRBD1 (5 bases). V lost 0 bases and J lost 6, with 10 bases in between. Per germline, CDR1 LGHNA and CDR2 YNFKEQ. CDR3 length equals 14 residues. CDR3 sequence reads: CASSQDRRADTQYF. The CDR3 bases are TGTGCCAGCAGCCAAGATCGCAGGGCCGATACGCAGTATTTT.

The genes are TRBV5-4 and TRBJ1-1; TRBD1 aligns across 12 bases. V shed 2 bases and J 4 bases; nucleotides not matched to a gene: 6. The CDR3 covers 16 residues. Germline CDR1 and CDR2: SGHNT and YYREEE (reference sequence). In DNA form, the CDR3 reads TGTGCCAGCAGCTTCGGGACAGGGGGCCGTCGCACTGAAGCTTTCTTT. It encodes CASSFGTGGRRTEAFF.

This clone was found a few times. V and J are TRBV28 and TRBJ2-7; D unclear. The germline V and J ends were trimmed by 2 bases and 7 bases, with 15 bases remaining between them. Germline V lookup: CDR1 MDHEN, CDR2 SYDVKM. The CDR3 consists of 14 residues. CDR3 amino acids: CASSLGQVFLEQYF. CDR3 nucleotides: TGTGCCAGCAGTTTAGGGCAGGTTTTTCTGGAGCAGTACTTC.

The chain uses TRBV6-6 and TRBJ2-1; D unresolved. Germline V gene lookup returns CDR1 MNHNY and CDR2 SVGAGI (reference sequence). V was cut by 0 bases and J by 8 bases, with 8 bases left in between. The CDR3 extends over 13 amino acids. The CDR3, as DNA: TGTGCCAGCAGTTACTCGCCCGGGTATGAGCAGTTCTTC. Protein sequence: CASSYSPGYEQFF.

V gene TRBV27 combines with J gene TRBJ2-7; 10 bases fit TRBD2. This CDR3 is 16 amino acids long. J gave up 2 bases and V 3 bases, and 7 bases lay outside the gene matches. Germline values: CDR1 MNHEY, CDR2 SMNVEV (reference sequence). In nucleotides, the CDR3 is TGTGCCAGCAGTTTTTTAGCGGGAGGACCTACCTACGAGCAGTACTTC. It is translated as CASSFLAGGPTYEQYF.

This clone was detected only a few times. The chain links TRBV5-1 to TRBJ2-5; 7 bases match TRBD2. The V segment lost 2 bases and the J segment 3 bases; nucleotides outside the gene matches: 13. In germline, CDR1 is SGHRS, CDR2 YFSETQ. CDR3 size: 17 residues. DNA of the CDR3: TGCGCCAGCAGCTTTGGTAGCGCGTCTAGCGGAAAAGAGACCCAGTACTTC. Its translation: CASSFGSASSGKETQYF.

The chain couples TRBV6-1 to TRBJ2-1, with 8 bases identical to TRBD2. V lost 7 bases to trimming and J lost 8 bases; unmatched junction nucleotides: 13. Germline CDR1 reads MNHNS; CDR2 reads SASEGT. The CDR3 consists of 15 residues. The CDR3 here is CASTSEGLAGDEQFF. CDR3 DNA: TGTGCCAGCACCTCGGAGGGGCTAGCGGGCGATGAGCAGTTCTTC.

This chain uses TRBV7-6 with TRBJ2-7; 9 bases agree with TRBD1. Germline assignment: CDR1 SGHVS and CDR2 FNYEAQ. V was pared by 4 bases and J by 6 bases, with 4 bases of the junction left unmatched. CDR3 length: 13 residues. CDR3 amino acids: CASSSVTGGEQYF. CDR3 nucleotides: TGTGCCAGCAGCTCCGTGACAGGGGGCGAGCAGTACTTC.

Here the CDR3 DNA reads TGTGCCAGCAGCTTAGGCAGGGGAACCGAGCAGTACTTC. Translated, it gives CASSLGRGTEQYF. This chain uses TRBV7-2 with TRBJ2-7, with D tentatively TRBD1 (6 bases). The length of the CDR3 is 13 residues. V lost 1 base and J lost 6, with 10 bases in between. Looked up from germline, CDR1 is SGHTA and CDR2 is FQGNSA.

CDR3 region: CASSSGQGLRGYTF. In nucleotides, the CDR3 is TGTGCCAGCAGTTCCGGACAGGGTCTAAGGGGCTACACCTTC. The chain combines TRBV27 with TRBJ1-2, with 8 bases fitting TRBD1. The CDR3 length is 14 residues. The ends lost 4 bases at V and 8 bases at J; junction bases unmatched: 9. Germline-derived CDR1 and CDR2 are MNHEY and SMNVEV (reference sequence).

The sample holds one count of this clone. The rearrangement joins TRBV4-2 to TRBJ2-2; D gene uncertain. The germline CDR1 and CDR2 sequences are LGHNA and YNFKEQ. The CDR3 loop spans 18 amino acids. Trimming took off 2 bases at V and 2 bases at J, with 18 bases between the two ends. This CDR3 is CASSQTAISGFNTGELFF. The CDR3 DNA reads TGTGCCAGCAGCCAAACGGCGATTAGTGGCTTTAACACCGGGGAGCTGTTTTTT.

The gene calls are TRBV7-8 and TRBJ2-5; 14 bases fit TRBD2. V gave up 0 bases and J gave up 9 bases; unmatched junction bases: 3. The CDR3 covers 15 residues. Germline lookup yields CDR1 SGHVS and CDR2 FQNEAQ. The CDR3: CASSLAGTSGSSQYF. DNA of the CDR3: TGTGCCAGCAGCTTAGCCGGGACTAGCGGGAGTTCCCAGTACTTC.

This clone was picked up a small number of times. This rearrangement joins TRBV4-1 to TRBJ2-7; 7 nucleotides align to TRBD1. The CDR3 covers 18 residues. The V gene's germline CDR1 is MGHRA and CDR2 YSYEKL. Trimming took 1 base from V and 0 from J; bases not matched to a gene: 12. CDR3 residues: CASSQGPGTALNSYEQYF. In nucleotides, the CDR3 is TGCGCCAGCAGCCAAGGCCCCGGGACAGCCCTGAACTCCTACGAGCAGTACTTC.

The CDR3 loop is CASTGPLSYNEQFF. The CDR3 DNA is TGTGCCAGCACCGGCCCCCTCTCCTACAATGAGCAGTTCTTC. The gene calls are TRBV2 and TRBJ2-1; D uncertain. Germline V gene sequence: CDR1 SNHLY, CDR2 FYNNEI. V lost 7 bases to trimming and J lost 0 bases, with 10 bases between them. This CDR3 spans 14 amino acids.

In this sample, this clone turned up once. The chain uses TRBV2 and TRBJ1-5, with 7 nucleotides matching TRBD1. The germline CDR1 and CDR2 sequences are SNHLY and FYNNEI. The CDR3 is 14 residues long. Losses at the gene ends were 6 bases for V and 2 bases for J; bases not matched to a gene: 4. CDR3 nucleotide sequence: TGTGCCAGCAGGACAGGGAATGGCAATCAGCCCCAGCATTTT. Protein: CASRTGNGNQPQHF.

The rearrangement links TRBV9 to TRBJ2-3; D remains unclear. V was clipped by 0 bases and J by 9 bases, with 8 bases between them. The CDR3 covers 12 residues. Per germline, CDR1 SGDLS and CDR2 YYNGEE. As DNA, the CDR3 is TGTGCCAGCAGCGTAGGCCTGGGAACGCAGTATTTT. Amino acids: CASSVGLGTQYF. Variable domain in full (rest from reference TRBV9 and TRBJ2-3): DSGVTQTPKHLITATGQRVTLRCSPRSGDLSVYWYQQSLDQGLQFLIQYYNGEERAKGNILERFSAQQFPDLHSELNLSSLELGDSALYFCASSVGLGTQYFGPGTRLTVL.

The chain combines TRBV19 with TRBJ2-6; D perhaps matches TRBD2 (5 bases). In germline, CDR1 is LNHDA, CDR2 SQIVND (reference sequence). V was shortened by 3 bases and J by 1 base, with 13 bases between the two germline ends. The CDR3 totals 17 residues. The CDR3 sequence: CASSIRGMSSGANVLTF. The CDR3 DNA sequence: TGTGCCAGTAGTATTCGGGGTATGTCGTCTGGGGCCAACGTCCTGACTTTC.

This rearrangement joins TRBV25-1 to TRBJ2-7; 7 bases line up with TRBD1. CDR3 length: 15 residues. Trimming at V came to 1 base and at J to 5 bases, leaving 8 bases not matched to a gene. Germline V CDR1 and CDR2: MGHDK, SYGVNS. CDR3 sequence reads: CASSESDRFRNEQYF. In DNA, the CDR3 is TGTGCCAGCAGTGAATCGGACAGGTTTAGGAACGAGCAGTACTTC.

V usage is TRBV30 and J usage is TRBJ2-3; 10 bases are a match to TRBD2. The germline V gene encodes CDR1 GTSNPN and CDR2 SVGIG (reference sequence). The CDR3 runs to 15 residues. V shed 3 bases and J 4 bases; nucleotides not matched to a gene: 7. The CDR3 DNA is TGTGCCTGGAGCCTAGGGCTAGCGGGAGCAGATACGCAGTATTTT. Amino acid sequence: CAWSLGLAGADTQYF.

The CDR3 reads CSVGVAGGHEQYF. The CDR3 coding sequence is TGCAGCGTTGGGGTAGCGGGAGGTCACGAGCAGTACTTC. The chain joins TRBV29-1 to TRBJ2-7; 10 bases match TRBD2. Germline CDR1 is SQVTM and CDR2 is ANQGSEA. With 4 bases clipped from V and 5 bases from J, the junction kept 5 bases outside the gene matches. The CDR3 length is 13 residues.